This T cell receptor (beta chain) is from a study of blood T cell repertoires in COVID-19. V lost 4 bases and J 10 bases, leaving 17 bases between the germline ends. This CDR3 region has 14 residues. Germline values: CDR1 MNHEY, CDR2 SVGEGT. Method: immunoSEQ multiplex PCR; TCRdb's copy keeps in-frame clones and lacks some. The table shows approximately 46,000 clones, with roughly 87% occurring only once. The chain joins TRBV6-2 or TRBV6-3 to TRBJ2-1; D may be TRBD1 (5 bases). Sequencing was performed on peripheral blood. This receptor was taken from a man between 65 and 85 years old with active COVID-19. This CDR3 reads CASSSYRLDLEQFF. As DNA, the CDR3 is TGTGCCAGCAGTTCGTACAGGTTAGACCTAGAGCAGTTCTTC.